This section outlines one T cell receptor beta chain sequence together with its context. The V end lost 4 bases, the J end lost 3 bases, and 7 bases lay between the germline ends. The CDR3 runs to 11 residues. Germline values: CDR1 DFQATT, CDR2 SNEGSKA (reference sequence). The CD8+ and CD4+ T cells were negatively isolated, with the TEMRA cells enriched by FACS. These data originate in a study of CD8 T cells in Susac syndrome. Reverse transcription of roughly 0.5 to 1 ug RNA was performed with random hexamers. TCR beta CDR3 was amplified by immunoSEQ covering 54 Vbeta and 13 Jbeta. TCRdb used MiXCR to reprocess the immunoSEQ multiplex PCR reads, holding one entry per CDR3 protein. The sample yields about 240,000 distinct CDR3 sequences, almost 97% seen once.

The chain couples TRBV20-1 to TRBJ2-7, with D possibly matching TRBD1 (5 bases). Sequenced material: CD4+ T cells from PBMCs. This clonotype was sampled from a human donor with Susac syndrome. The CDR3 spells CSAKTDYEQYF. CDR3 sequence (DNA): TGCAGTGCTAAGACAGACTACGAGCAGTACTTC.